This T cell receptor beta chain emerged from a study of blood T cell repertoires in COVID-19. Germline V gene lookup returns CDR1 LGHDT and CDR2 YNNKEL (reference sequence). CDR3 length: 16 amino acids. Germline trimming cut 4 bases from V and 12 bases from J; bases unmatched to any gene: 16. Using immunoSEQ multiplex PCR, the repertoire was profiled, and TCRdb retains in-frame clones only, with some absent. The data contain some 220,000 clones, roughly four fifths of them singletons. Sample: peripheral blood. The chain joins TRBV3-1 (or the pseudogene TRBV3-2) to TRBJ2-1; 9 nucleotides agree with TRBD2. This clonotype originated in an older woman with COVID-19, enrolled during active disease. This CDR3 reads CASSLFGAGGGSSQFF. The CDR3 nucleotides are TGTGCCAGCAGCCTATTTGGAGCGGGAGGTGGGTCGTCGCAGTTCTTC.